A selection of T cell receptor beta chains follows, all from one sample in a study of beta chain features in type 1 diabetes. Clones were read by immunoSEQ multiplex PCR, and TCRdb kept only the in-frame ones, dropping some. This sample has 350,000 to 450,000 clones; about 14% occur once, and the top ten carry 0.035% to 0.04%. The material sequenced was naive CD4+ T cells from blood. Receptor source: a man aged 25-45 years in good health. Each CDR3 is given with its conserved first and last residue. D genes are given only for firm matches. Some rows mark clone size as missing; the rest say once, few, many or name a class of expanded clone.

>TRBJ2-6|-|-|15|TRBV9
CASSSQTSGANVLTF
TGTGCCAGCAGCTCACAGACGTCTGGGGCCAACGTCCTGACTTTC
>TRBJ2-3|TRBD2|-|14|TRBV10-3
CAISATSGSDTQYF
TGTGCCATCAGTGCCACTAGCGGTTCAGATACGCAGTATTTT
>TRBJ2-1|TRBD2|few|16|TRBV7-8
CASSAISGSSYNEQFF
TGTGCCAGCAGCGCAATTAGCGGGAGCTCCTACAATGAGCAGTTCTTC
>TRBJ2-1|-|many|11|TRBV9
CASSARNEQFF
TGTGCCAGCAGCGCCAGGAATGAGCAGTTCTTC
>TRBJ2-5|-|-|13|TRBV4-3
CASSQGISGTQYF
TGCGCCAGCAGCCAAGGGATATCAGGGACCCAGTACTTC
>TRBJ2-1|TRBD2|-|16|TRBV15
CATSPREGSPYNEQFF
TGTGCCACTTCGCCCAGGGAGGGGTCCCCATACAATGAGCAGTTCTTC
>TRBJ1-2|-|-|11|TRBV2
CASSGFRGYTF
TGTGCCAGCAGTGGGTTTCGTGGCTACACCTTC
>TRBJ2-5|TRBD2|few|15|TRBV10-3
CAIRGGLAGEETQYF
TGTGCCATCAGAGGGGGACTAGCGGGAGAAGAGACCCAGTACTTC
>TRBJ2-3|TRBD2|-|15|TRBV4-1
CASSRGLAFTDTQYF
TGCGCCAGCAGCCGGGGACTAGCGTTCACAGATACGCAGTATTTT
>TRBJ1-4|-|few|16|TRBV7-8
CASSLGGWAFNEKLFF
TGTGCCAGCAGCTTAGGAGGGTGGGCGTTTAATGAAAAACTGTTTTTT
>TRBJ1-4|-|few|15|TRBV6-5
CASRASGGTNEKLFF
TGTGCCAGCAGAGCCTCGGGAGGAACTAATGAAAAACTGTTTTTT
>TRBJ2-5|TRBD2|once|16|TRBV5-4
CASSLGTSGAQETQYF
TGTGCCAGCAGCCTGGGGACTAGCGGGGCCCAAGAGACCCAGTACTTC
>TRBJ1-2|TRBD1|few|15|TRBV6-5
CASSYSGGGRYGYTF
TGTGCCAGCAGTTACTCCGGAGGGGGCAGGTATGGCTACACCTTC
>TRBJ1-1|-|-|15|TRBV4-1
CASSQIAIGSTEAFF
TGCGCCAGCAGCCAAATCGCAATCGGGTCCACTGAAGCTTTCTTT
>TRBJ2-1|TRBD2|few|17|TRBV7-2
CASSRGTSGRHYNEQFF
TGTGCCAGCAGCCGTGGGACTAGCGGGAGACATTACAATGAGCAGTTCTTC
>TRBJ2-5|-|few|15|TRBV30
CAWTLGPSWQETQYF
TGTGCCTGGACTCTGGGACCCTCCTGGCAAGAGACCCAGTACTTC
>TRBJ2-7|TRBD1|few|13|TRBV19
CASAGQGLSEQYF
TGTGCCAGCGCAGGACAGGGATTGAGTGAGCAGTACTTC
>TRBJ2-5|TRBD2|few|15|TRBV11-1
CASSLTGLRKETQYF
TGTGCCAGCAGCTTAACGGGACTAAGAAAAGAGACCCAGTACTTC
>TRBJ1-1|-|few|11|TRBV20-1
CSARTIHEAFF
TGCAGTGCTCGGACGATCCATGAAGCTTTCTTT
>TRBJ2-6|-|-|17|TRBV7-2
CASSSARGGSGANVLTF
TGTGCCAGCAGCAGCGCCCGAGGGGGCTCTGGGGCCAACGTCCTGACTTTC
>TRBJ2-3|TRBD1|-|16|TRBV5-4
CASSSFDRVGTDTQYF
TGTGCCAGCAGCTCCTTTGACAGGGTCGGCACAGATACGCAGTATTTT
>TRBJ1-2|-|few|13|TRBV15
CATSRGAKGGYTF
TGTGCCACCAGCAGGGGGGCAAAGGGTGGCTACACCTTC
>TRBJ2-3|-|few|17|TRBV18
CASSPVGTNPLTDTQYF
TGTGCCAGCTCACCCGTGGGCACGAACCCCCTCACAGATACGCAGTATTTT
>TRBJ2-3|-|few|13|TRBV4-3
CASSRAGGDTQYF
TGCGCCAGCAGCCGGGCTGGGGGAGATACGCAGTATTTT
>TRBJ1-1|-|few|9|TRBV20-1
CSARYEAFF
TGCAGTGCTAGGTATGAAGCTTTCTTT
>TRBJ2-1|-|-|13|TRBV2
CASREKSYNEQFF
TGTGCCAGCCGCGAGAAATCCTACAATGAGCAGTTCTTC
>TRBJ2-7|-|many|12|TRBV29-1
CSVADSSYEQYF
TGCAGCGTCGCCGACAGCTCCTACGAGCAGTACTTC
>TRBJ1-5|TRBD1|-|14|TRBV9
CASSAGQGYQPQHF
TGTGCCAGCAGCGCCGGACAGGGTTATCAGCCCCAGCATTTT
>TRBJ2-3|-|few|13|TRBV6-5
CASSRGHTDTQYF
TGTGCCAGCAGTCGCGGGCACACAGATACGCAGTATTTT
>TRBJ2-1|TRBD1|-|16|TRBV6-1
CASSEGYRTGDNEQFF
TGTGCCAGCAGTGAAGGTTATCGGACAGGGGACAATGAGCAGTTCTTC
>TRBJ1-5|TRBD1|few|14|TRBV30
CAWSVGTVSQPQHF
TGTGCCTGGAGTGTAGGGACAGTGTCTCAGCCCCAGCATTTT
>TRBJ1-3|-|-|16|TRBV6-6
CASSYSHNRAGNTIYF
TGTGCCAGCAGTTACTCGCACAACAGGGCTGGAAACACCATATATTTT
>TRBJ1-5|-|few|13|TRBV30
CAWSASINQPQHF
TGTGCCTGGAGTGCATCCATCAATCAGCCCCAGCATTTT
>TRBJ1-2|-|-|12|TRBV23-1
CASSRRVPGYTF
TGCGCCAGCAGTCGCAGGGTCCCTGGCTACACCTTC
>TRBJ2-2|-|few|13|TRBV19
CASSIRQPGELFF
TGTGCCAGTAGTATCCGTCAGCCCGGGGAGCTGTTTTTT
>TRBJ2-5|TRBD1|-|15|TRBV7-9
CASSLAGQFGETQYF
TGTGCCAGCAGCTTAGCGGGACAGTTCGGAGAGACCCAGTACTTC
>TRBJ2-1|TRBD2|few|15|TRBV7-9
CASSLAAGGPNEQFF
TGTGCCAGCAGCTTAGCGGCGGGAGGGCCGAATGAGCAGTTCTTC
>TRBJ1-2|TRBD1|few|15|TRBV28
CASSLDARDRRHYTF
TGTGCCAGCAGTCTAGACGCCCGGGACAGGAGACACTACACCTTC
>TRBJ1-2|-|-|13|TRBV6-5
CASSRSRGYGYTF
TGTGCCAGCAGTAGAAGCAGAGGCTATGGCTACACCTTC
>TRBJ1-4|-|few|15|TRBV7-2
CASSSQVATNEKLFF
TGTGCCAGCAGCTCCCAAGTTGCAACTAATGAAAAACTGTTTTTT
>TRBJ1-1|-|few|13|TRBV27
CASSLFGVTEAFF
TGTGCCAGCAGTTTATTTGGAGTTACTGAAGCTTTCTTT
>TRBJ1-2|-|few|14|TRBV4-1
CASSQDWGDYGYTF
TGCGCCAGCAGCCAAGATTGGGGGGACTATGGCTACACCTTC
>TRBJ2-7|TRBD1|few|13|TRBV6-6
CASSTGRDREQYF
TGTGCCAGCAGTACAGGACGGGACAGGGAGCAGTACTTC
>TRBJ2-7|-|-|11|TRBV29-1
CSVGRGDEQYF
TGCAGCGTTGGGCGCGGCGACGAGCAGTACTTC
>TRBJ2-7|-|-|16|TRBV7-9
CASSLFTGSAVGRQYF
TGTGCCAGCAGCTTATTCACAGGGAGCGCAGTGGGTAGGCAGTACTTC